The 26 T cell receptor beta chains listed next were all sequenced from one sample in a study of neoadjuvant nivolumab and ipilimumab in lung cancer. Profiled with immunoSEQ multiplex PCR; TCRdb holds only in-frame clones, not every one. The repertoire has 30,000 or so clones, around 90% of them found once; the top ten carry 2.1%. The input for sequencing was peripheral blood, taken after neoadjuvant nivolumab, alone or with ipilimumab, at or shortly before surgery. The receptors come from an adult with non-small cell lung cancer.

This chain connects TRBV7-9 to TRBJ2-3; 7 bases agree with TRBD1. CDR3 size: 16 residues. Germline V gene data show CDR1 as SEHNR and CDR2 as FQNEAQ (reference sequence). V shed 5 bases, J shed 0 bases, and the junction held 8 bases outside the gene matches. CDR3 amino acids: CASSLGGDRSTDTQYF. The CDR3 DNA reads as TGTGCCAGCAGCCTCGGTGGGGACAGAAGCACAGATACGCAGTATTTT.

This rearrangement joins TRBV6-1 to TRBJ2-2; D remains ambiguous. CDR1 MNHNS and CDR2 SASEGT come from the germline V gene. V shed 4 bases and J shed 1 base, with 7 bases lying between them. The CDR3 has 14 amino acids. The CDR3, as DNA: TGTGCCAGCAGTGTTTTACGGAACACCGGGGAGCTGTTTTTT. Residues: CASSVLRNTGELFF.

The chain uses TRBV11-2 and TRBJ2-2, with TRBD2 as a possible D gene (5 bases). Germline V gene lookup returns CDR1 SGHAT and CDR2 FQNNGV. Trimming cost V 1 base and J 5 bases, with 11 bases left between them. This CDR3 comprises 15 residues. In DNA form, the CDR3 reads TGTGCCAGCAGCTTAGTGGCGGGTCCTACCGGGGAGCTGTTTTTT. It yields the protein CASSLVAGPTGELFF.

This rearrangement joins TRBV28 to TRBJ1-2; D is ambiguous. This CDR3 contains 13 residues. Trimming stripped 4 bases from V and 6 bases from J, with 12 bases between. From germline, CDR1 is MDHEN and CDR2 SYDVKM. The CDR3 DNA is TGTGCCAGCAGTTCCTCTTGGGTCAATGGCTACACCTTC. It yields the protein CASSSSWVNGYTF.

The sample holds one count of this clone. The chain is built from TRBV5-4 and TRBJ2-1; maybe TRBD1 (6 bases). Germline V lookup: CDR1 SGHNT, CDR2 YYREEE (reference sequence). The germline V and J ends were trimmed by 4 bases and 12 bases, with 14 bases remaining between them. There are 12 residues in the CDR3. CDR3 region: CASSEPDRMQFF. DNA for the CDR3: TGTGCCAGCAGCGAACCTGACAGGATGCAGTTCTTC.

The chain carries TRBV7-3 and TRBJ1-2, with no clear D. The CDR3 sequence is 14 residues long. Germline V CDR1 and CDR2: SGHTA, FQGTGA. Trimming stripped 1 base from V and 4 bases from J, with 10 bases between. In nucleotides, the CDR3 is TGTGCCAGCAGCTTAAACGGTGGACGCTATGGCTACACCTTC. Amino acid sequence: CASSLNGGRYGYTF.

The CDR3 spells CASSSGLAGGRGSTDTQYF. As DNA, the CDR3 is TGCGCCAGCAGCTCTGGACTAGCGGGAGGGCGGGGAAGCACAGATACGCAGTATTTT. V gene TRBV5-1 combines with J gene TRBJ2-3, with 15 nucleotides matching TRBD2. V shed 3 bases and J 0 bases; nucleotides not matched to a gene: 8. This CDR3 is built from 19 residues. From germline, CDR1 is SGHRS and CDR2 YFSETQ.

The chain has TRBV7-8 and TRBJ1-5; D not resolved. This CDR3 region has 13 residues. Germline CDR1 and CDR2: SGHVS and FQNEAQ. V gave up 7 bases and J gave up 6 bases, with 13 bases separating them. CDR3 loop: CASMLGSGQPQHF. The CDR3 coding sequence is TGTGCCAGCATGCTGGGGTCAGGTCAGCCCCAGCATTTT.

The rearrangement links TRBV6-4 to TRBJ2-4; maybe TRBD2 (6 bases). The CDR3 is 18 residues long. Germline V lookup: CDR1 MRHNA, CDR2 SNTAGT. The V end was cut by 3 bases, the J end by 0 bases, with 18 bases between. The CDR3 reads CASSELGDRGRAKNIQYF. The CDR3 DNA reads as TGTGCCAGCAGTGAACTCGGGGATCGGGGGAGAGCCAAAAACATTCAGTACTTC.

The rearrangement joins TRBV29-1 to TRBJ2-3; TRBD1 or TRBD2 may be the D gene (5 bases each). The V gene's germline CDR1 is SQVTM and CDR2 ANQGSEA. CDR3 length equals 12 residues. V shed 7 bases and J shed 4 bases, with 12 bases lying between them. The CDR3 sequence is CSASPGPDTQYF. As DNA, the CDR3 is TGCAGCGCTTCGCCGGGGCCAGATACGCAGTATTTT.

The V and J genes are TRBV4-1 and TRBJ2-7; unclear D gene. The CDR3 is made up of 16 amino acids. Germline CDR1 reads MGHRA; CDR2 reads YSYEKL. Trimming removed 2 bases at V and 10 bases at J, with 24 bases between. The CDR3 spells CASSQTAATMGYGQYF. CDR3 in DNA: TGCGCCAGCAGCCAAACTGCAGCAACGATGGGGTACGGCCAGTACTTC.

The chain uses TRBV5-4 and TRBJ2-1; D might be TRBD1 or TRBD2, each matching 5 bases. There are 14 residues in the CDR3. V was pared by 1 base and J by 7 bases, with 12 bases between. Germline CDR1 is SGHNT and CDR2 is YYREEE (reference sequence). CDR3: CASSLWLAGNEQFF. As DNA, the CDR3 is TGTGCCAGCAGCTTGTGGCTAGCAGGGAATGAGCAGTTCTTC.

This chain links TRBV6-1 with TRBJ2-7; TRBD1 matches at 11 bases. Germline assignment: CDR1 MNHNS and CDR2 SASEGT. The CDR3 has 14 amino acids. Unmatched junction bases numbered 7, after V lost 6 bases and J lost 6 bases. The CDR3 DNA follows: TGTGCCAGCAGGGACAGGGGGCGCTCGGGCGAGCAGTACTTC. Protein: CASRDRGRSGEQYF.

This clone showed up just once. This chain connects TRBV7-9 to TRBJ2-1, with a weak D call TRBD2 (5 bases). This CDR3 has 14 amino acids. Trimming left V 0 bases short and J 8 bases short, with 11 bases between. Germline CDR1 reads SEHNR; CDR2 reads FQNEAQ (reference sequence). CDR3 region: CASSLARPEDEQFF. The CDR3 DNA reads as TGTGCCAGCAGCTTAGCGCGCCCGGAGGATGAGCAGTTCTTC. The complete variable domain, with remaining parts taken from reference TRBV7-9 and TRBJ2-1, reads DTGVSQNPRHKITKRGQNVTFRCDPISEHNRLYWYRQTLGQGPEFLTYFQNEAQLEKSRLLSDRFSAERPKGSFSTLEIQRTEQGDSAMYLCASSLARPEDEQFFGPGTRLTVL.

The chain employs TRBV6-5 and TRBJ2-5; 7 nucleotides align to TRBD2. J gave up 5 bases and V 7 bases, and 7 bases lay outside the gene matches. The CDR3 extends over 13 amino acids. Germline V gene data show CDR1 as MNHEY and CDR2 as SVGAGI. CDR3 bases: TGTGCCAGCAAGGGCGGGGGAGGCGAGACCCAGTACTTC. Protein sequence: CASKGGGGETQYF.

The V and J genes are TRBV4-1 and TRBJ1-4; D is unresolved. The CDR3 totals 14 residues. Per germline, CDR1 MGHRA and CDR2 YSYEKL. V was trimmed by 0 bases and J by 5 bases, leaving 7 bases between them. The CDR3 nucleotides read TGCGCCAGCAGCCAAGAAAATTTAAATGAAAAACTGTTTTTT. Translation: CASSQENLNEKLFF.

The chain carries TRBV7-8 and TRBJ2-6; no firm D call. In germline, CDR1 is SGHVS, CDR2 FQNEAQ. This CDR3 region has 15 residues. V shed 0 bases and J shed 10 bases, with 13 bases lying between them. The CDR3 bases are TGTGCCAGCAGCTTAGCCGAAGGCCGATATAACGTCCTGACTTTC. This gives the protein CASSLAEGRYNVLTF.

The rearrangement uses TRBV9 and TRBJ2-1, with 13 positions matching TRBD2. CDR3 length equals 15 residues. Trimming cost V 4 bases and J 9 bases; bases outside gene matches: 7. Germline values: CDR1 SGDLS, CDR2 YYNGEE. The CDR3 DNA follows: TGTGCCAGCAGCTCCCGGACTAGCGGGGGCACTGAGCAGTTCTTC. Its translation is CASSSRTSGGTEQFF.

The chain carries TRBV7-2 and TRBJ1-1; D remains ambiguous. Germline CDR1 SGHTA, CDR2 FQGNSA. V gave up 5 bases and J gave up 11 bases, with 18 bases separating them. The CDR3 runs 13 residues. The CDR3 DNA reads TGTGCCAGCAGCCCCTCACCCGGGATGCAGGCTTTCTTT. Amino acid sequence: CASSPSPGMQAFF.

The chain has TRBV2 and TRBJ1-2; D gene ambiguous. The CDR3 consists of 13 residues. Germline-derived CDR1 and CDR2 are SNHLY and FYNNEI. Trimming removed 5 bases from V and 2 bases from J, with 9 bases in between. This CDR3 reads CASSTQTNYGYTF. For the CDR3, the DNA is TGTGCCAGCAGTACTCAAACAAACTATGGCTACACCTTC.

The chain is built from TRBV5-1 and TRBJ1-5, with D perhaps matching TRBD1 (5 bases). Germline assignment: CDR1 SGHRS and CDR2 YFSETQ. The V gene lost 5 bases and the J gene lost 1 base, with 16 bases spanning the gap. The CDR3 is made up of 16 amino acids. CDR3 nucleotide sequence: TGCGCCAGCAGTCCGTCGGGGGGAGGGAGCAATCAGCCCCAGCATTTT. Its protein is CASSPSGGGSNQPQHF.

CDR3 in amino acids: CASTPGQGRGGNEQFF. CDR3 nucleotide sequence: TGTGCCAGCACTCCTGGACAGGGTCGGGGAGGGAATGAGCAGTTCTTC. This rearrangement joins TRBV2 to TRBJ2-1; D possibly corresponds to TRBD1 (8 bases). There are 16 residues in the CDR3. The germline V gene encodes CDR1 SNHLY and CDR2 FYNNEI. V was pared by 7 bases and J by 7 bases, with 23 bases between. The variable domain in full, with the rest retrieved from reference TRBV2 and TRBJ2-1, is EPEVTQTPSHQVTQMGQEVILRCVPISNHLYFYWYRQILGQKVEFLVSFYNNEISEKSEIFDDQFSVERPDGSNFTLKIRSTKLEDSAMYFCASTPGQGRGGNEQFFGPGTRLTVL.

This rearrangement joins TRBV28 to TRBJ2-5; no definite D call. Trimming took 6 bases from V and 5 from J, leaving 19 bases between them. Germline V gene lookup returns CDR1 MDHEN and CDR2 SYDVKM. The CDR3 is 15 residues long. For the CDR3, the DNA is TGTGCCAGCAGACCTACGAGTGGCGGTCGGGAGACCCAGTACTTC. Its protein is CASRPTSGGRETQYF.

This clone was recorded once. The rearrangement joins TRBV5-6 to TRBJ1-3; 7 nucleotides align to TRBD1. Losses at the gene ends were 7 bases for V and 4 bases for J; bases not matched to a gene: 8. The germline V gene encodes CDR1 SGHDT and CDR2 YYEEEE. This CDR3 has 14 residues. For the CDR3, the DNA is TGTGCCAGCTACACACAGGGGCCAGGAAACACCATATATTTT. Protein: CASYTQGPGNTIYF.

Regarding this clone: Its ends do not fully match the called genes, so a read error is possible. The chain joins TRBV7-9 to TRBJ1-2, with 7 bases matching TRBD1. The length of the CDR3 is 17 residues. Germline CDR1 and CDR2: SEHNR and FQNEAQ (reference sequence). The CDR3 sequence: CVSSDPIGTEANYGYTF. In DNA, the CDR3 is TGTGTCAGCAGCGACCCCATTGGGACAGAAGCTAACTATGGCTACACCTTC. Full variable domain (outside the CDR3, taken from reference TRBV7-9 and TRBJ1-2): DTGVSQNPRHKITKRGQNVTFRCDPISEHNRLYWYRQTLGQGPEFLTYFQNEAQLEKSRLLSDRFSAERPKGSFSTLEIQRTEQGDSAMYLCVSSDPIGTEANYGYTFGSGTRLTVV.

V usage is TRBV7-6 and J usage is TRBJ2-3, with D hard to call. The CDR3 spans 14 residues. The ends were cut back, 3 bases at V and 1 base at J, with 8 bases in the middle. Germline CDR1 SGHVS, CDR2 FNYEAQ. The DNA of the CDR3 is TGTGCCAGCAGCTTGAGCGTAGGCACAGATACGCAGTATTTT. Translating it yields CASSLSVGTDTQYF.